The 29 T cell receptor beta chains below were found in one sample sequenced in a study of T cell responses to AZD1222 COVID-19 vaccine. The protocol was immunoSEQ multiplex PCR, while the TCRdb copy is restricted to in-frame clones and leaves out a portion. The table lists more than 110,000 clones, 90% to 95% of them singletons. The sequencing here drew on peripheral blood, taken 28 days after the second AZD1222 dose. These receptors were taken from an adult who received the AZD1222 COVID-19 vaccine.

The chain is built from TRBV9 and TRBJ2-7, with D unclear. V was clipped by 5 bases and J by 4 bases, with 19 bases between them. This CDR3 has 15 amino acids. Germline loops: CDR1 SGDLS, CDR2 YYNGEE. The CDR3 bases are TGTGCCAGCAGTCCGAAATCCGGAGTGGATTACGAGCAGTACTTC. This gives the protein CASSPKSGVDYEQYF.

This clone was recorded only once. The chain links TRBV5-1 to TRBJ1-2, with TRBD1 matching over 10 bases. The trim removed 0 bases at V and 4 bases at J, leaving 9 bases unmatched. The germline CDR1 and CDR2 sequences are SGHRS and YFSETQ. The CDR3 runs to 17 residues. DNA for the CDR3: TGCGCCAGCAGCTTGGGTGACAGGGGGCCTGTTAGCTATGGCTACACCTTC. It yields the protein CASSLGDRGPVSYGYTF.

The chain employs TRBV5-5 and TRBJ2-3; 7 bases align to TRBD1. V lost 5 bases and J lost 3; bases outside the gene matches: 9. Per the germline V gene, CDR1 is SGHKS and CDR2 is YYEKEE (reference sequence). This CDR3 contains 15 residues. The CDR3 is CASRKTGVWTDTQYF. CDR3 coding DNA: TGTGCCAGCAGGAAAACAGGGGTTTGGACAGATACGCAGTATTTT.

The CDR3 here is CASRSQPNTEAFF. DNA for the CDR3: TGTGCCAGCAGGAGTCAACCGAACACTGAAGCTTTCTTT. The V gene is TRBV28, the J gene TRBJ1-1; no definite D call. The V end was cut by 6 bases, the J end by 1 base, with 9 bases between. Germline V CDR1 and CDR2: MDHEN, SYDVKM. CDR3 length: 13 residues.

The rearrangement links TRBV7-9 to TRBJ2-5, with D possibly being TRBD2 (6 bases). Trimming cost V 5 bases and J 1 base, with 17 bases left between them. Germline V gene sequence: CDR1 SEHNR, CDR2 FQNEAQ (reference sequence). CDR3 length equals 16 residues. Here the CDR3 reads CASSHRRGTTQETQYF. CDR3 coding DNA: TGTGCCAGCAGCCACCGCCGCGGGACCACCCAAGAGACCCAGTACTTC. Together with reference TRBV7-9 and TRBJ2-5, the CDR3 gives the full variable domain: DTGVSQNPRHKITKRGQNVTFRCDPISEHNRLYWYRQTLGQGPEFLTYFQNEAQLEKSRLLSDRFSAERPKGSFSTLEIQRTEQGDSAMYLCASSHRRGTTQETQYFGPGTRLLVL.

The CDR3 sequence: CASSFGQGPREEKLFF. CDR3 nucleotide sequence: TGCGCCAGCAGCTTTGGACAGGGGCCCCGTGAGGAAAAACTGTTTTTT. The genes are TRBV5-1 and TRBJ1-4, with 9 bases matching TRBD1. This CDR3 has 16 residues. Germline loops: CDR1 SGHRS, CDR2 YFSETQ. The V segment lost 2 bases and the J segment 8 bases; nucleotides outside the gene matches: 10.

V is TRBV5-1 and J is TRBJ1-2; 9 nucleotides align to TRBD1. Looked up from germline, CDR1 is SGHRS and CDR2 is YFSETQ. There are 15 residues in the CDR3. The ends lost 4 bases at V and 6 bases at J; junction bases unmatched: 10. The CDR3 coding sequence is TGCGCCAGCAGCCGCCCGGGACAGGGAGTCGATGGCTACACCTTC. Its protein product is CASSRPGQGVDGYTF.

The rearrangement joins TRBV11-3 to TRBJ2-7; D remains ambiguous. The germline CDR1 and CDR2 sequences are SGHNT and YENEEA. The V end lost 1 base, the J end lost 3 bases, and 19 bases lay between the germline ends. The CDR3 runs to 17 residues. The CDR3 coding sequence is TGTGCCAGCAGCTTAGTTCCCCGGAATAGAACGGTCTACGAGCAGTACTTC. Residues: CASSLVPRNRTVYEQYF.

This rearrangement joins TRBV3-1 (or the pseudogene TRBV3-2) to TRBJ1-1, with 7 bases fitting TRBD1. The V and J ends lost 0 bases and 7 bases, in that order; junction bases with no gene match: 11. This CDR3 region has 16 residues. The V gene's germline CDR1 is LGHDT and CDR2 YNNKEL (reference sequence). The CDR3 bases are TGTGCCAGCAGCCAAGATATAACCGCAGGGGGGAGTGAAGCTTTCTTT. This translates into CASSQDITAGGSEAFF.

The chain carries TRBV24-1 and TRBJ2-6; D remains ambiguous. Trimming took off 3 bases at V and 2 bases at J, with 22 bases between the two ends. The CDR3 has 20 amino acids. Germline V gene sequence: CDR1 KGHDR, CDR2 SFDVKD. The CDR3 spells CATSDPGKPAGVAGANVLTF. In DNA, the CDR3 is TGTGCCACCAGTGATCCCGGAAAACCGGCCGGCGTAGCTGGGGCCAACGTCCTGACTTTC.

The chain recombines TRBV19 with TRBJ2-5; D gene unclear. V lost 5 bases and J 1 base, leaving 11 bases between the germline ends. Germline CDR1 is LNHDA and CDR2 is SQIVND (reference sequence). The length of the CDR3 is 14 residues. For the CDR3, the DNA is TGTGCCAGTAGTCCCCCCGGTGGCCAAGAGACCCAGTACTTC. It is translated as CASSPPGGQETQYF.

CDR3 bases: TGTGCCAGCAGCTTTCTGGGGGGCACTGAAGCTTTCTTT. It encodes CASSFLGGTEAFF. J is TRBJ1-1 and V is TRBV11-2, with D perhaps TRBD1 (5 bases). CDR1 is SGHAT and CDR2 is FQNNGV in the germline V gene. The V end was cut by 3 bases, the J end by 4 bases, with 9 bases between. The CDR3 contains 13 residues.

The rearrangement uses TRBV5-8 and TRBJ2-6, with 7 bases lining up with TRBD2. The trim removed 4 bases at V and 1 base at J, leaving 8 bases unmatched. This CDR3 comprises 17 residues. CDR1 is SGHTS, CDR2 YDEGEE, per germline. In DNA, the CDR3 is TGTGCCAGCAGCCCAAGGGAGGGGAGATCTGGGGCCAACGTCCTGACTTTC. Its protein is CASSPREGRSGANVLTF.

CDR3 coding DNA: TGTGCCAGCAGTGACCAGACATTTACTAGCACAGATACGCAGTATTTT. Protein: CASSDQTFTSTDTQYF. The chain recombines TRBV25-1 with TRBJ2-3; D unresolved. V dropped 3 bases and J dropped 0 bases, with 13 bases sitting between them. CDR3 length: 16 amino acids. Per the germline V gene, CDR1 is MGHDK and CDR2 is SYGVNS.

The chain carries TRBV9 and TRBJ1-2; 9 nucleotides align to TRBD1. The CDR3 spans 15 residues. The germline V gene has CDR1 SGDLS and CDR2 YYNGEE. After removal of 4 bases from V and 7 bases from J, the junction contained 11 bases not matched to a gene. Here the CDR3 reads CASSTRTGGKGGYTF. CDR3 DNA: TGTGCCAGCAGCACGCGAACAGGGGGCAAAGGTGGCTACACCTTC.

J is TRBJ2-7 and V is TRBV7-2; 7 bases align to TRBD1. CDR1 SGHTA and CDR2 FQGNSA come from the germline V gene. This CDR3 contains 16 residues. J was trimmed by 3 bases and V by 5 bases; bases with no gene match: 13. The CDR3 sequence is CASSISGTAVDYEQYF. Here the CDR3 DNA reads TGTGCCAGCAGCATATCCGGGACAGCGGTAGACTACGAGCAGTACTTC. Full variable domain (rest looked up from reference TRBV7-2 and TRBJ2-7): GAGVSQSPSNKVTEKGKDVELRCDPISGHTALYWYRQSLGQGLEFLIYFQGNSAPDKSGLPSDRFSAERTGGSVSTLTIQRTQQEDSAVYLCASSISGTAVDYEQYFGPGTRLTVT.

This CDR3 reads CASSPIVTNEKLFF. The CDR3 DNA is TGTGCCAGCAGCCCTATTGTAACTAATGAAAAACTGTTTTTT. The J gene is TRBJ1-4, the V gene TRBV9; D remains unclear. Trimming stripped 4 bases from V and 1 base from J, with 8 bases between. CDR1 is SGDLS and CDR2 is YYNGEE in the germline V gene. The CDR3 extends over 14 amino acids.

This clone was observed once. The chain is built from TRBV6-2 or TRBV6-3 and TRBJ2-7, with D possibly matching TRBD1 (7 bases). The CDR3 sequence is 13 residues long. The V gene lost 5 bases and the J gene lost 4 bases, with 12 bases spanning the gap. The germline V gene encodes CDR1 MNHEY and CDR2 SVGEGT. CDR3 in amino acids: CASSTGDRYEQYF. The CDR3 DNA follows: TGTGCCAGCAGTACGGGGGACAGATACGAGCAGTACTTC.

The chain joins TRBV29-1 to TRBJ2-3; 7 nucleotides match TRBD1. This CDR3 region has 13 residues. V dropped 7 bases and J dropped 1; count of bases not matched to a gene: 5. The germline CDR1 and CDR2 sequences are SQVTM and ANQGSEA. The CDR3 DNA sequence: TGCAGCGGGGATACAGGGGGCACAGATACGCAGTATTTT. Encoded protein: CSGDTGGTDTQYF.

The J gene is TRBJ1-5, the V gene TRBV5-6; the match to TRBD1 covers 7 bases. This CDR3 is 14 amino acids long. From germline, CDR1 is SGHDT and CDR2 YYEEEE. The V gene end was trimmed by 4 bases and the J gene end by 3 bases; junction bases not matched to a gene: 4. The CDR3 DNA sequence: TGTGCCAGCAGCATCACAGGGGACAATCAGCCCCAGCATTTT. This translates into CASSITGDNQPQHF.

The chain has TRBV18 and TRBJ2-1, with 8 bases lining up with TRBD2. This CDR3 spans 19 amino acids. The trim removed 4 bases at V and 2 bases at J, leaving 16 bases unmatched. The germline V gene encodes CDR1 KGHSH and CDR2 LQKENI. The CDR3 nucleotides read TGTGCCAGCTCACTCAACCGGGGGGGCCAAAAGAAAACCTACAATGAGCAGTTCTTC. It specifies CASSLNRGGQKKTYNEQFF. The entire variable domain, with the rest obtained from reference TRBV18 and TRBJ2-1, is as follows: NAGVMQNPRHLVRRRGQEARLRCSPMKGHSHVYWYRQLPEEGLKFMVYLQKENIIDESGMPKERFSAEFPKEGPSILRIQQVVRGDSAAYFCASSLNRGGQKKTYNEQFFGPGTRLTVL.

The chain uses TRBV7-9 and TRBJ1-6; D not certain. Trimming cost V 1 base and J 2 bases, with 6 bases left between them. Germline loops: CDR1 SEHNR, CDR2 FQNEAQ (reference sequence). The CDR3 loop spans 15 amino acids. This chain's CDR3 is CASSLGGTYNSPLHF. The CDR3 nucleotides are TGTGCCAGCAGCTTAGGAGGGACCTATAATTCACCCCTCCACTTT. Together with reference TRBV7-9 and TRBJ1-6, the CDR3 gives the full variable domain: DTGVSQNPRHKITKRGQNVTFRCDPISEHNRLYWYRQTLGQGPEFLTYFQNEAQLEKSRLLSDRFSAERPKGSFSTLEIQRTEQGDSAMYLCASSLGGTYNSPLHFGNGTRLTVT.

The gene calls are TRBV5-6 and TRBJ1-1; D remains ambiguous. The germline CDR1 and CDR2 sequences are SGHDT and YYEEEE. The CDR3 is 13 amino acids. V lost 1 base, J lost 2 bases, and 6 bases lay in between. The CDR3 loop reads CASSLTPNTEAFF. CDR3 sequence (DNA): TGTGCCAGCAGCTTGACCCCAAACACTGAAGCTTTCTTT.

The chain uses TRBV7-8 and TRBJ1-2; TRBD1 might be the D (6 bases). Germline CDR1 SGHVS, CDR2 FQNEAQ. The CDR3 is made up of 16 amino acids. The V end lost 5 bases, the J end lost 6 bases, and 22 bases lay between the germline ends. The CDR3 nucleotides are TGTGCCAGCAGCGTAGAAGGGGGGTCGGGCGTTGATGGCTACACCTTC. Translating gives CASSVEGGSGVDGYTF.

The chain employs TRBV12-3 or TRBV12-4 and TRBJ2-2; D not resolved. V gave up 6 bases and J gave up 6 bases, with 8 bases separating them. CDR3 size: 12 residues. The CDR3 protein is CASSRGAGELFF. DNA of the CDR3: TGTGCCAGCAGCCGAGGAGCCGGGGAGCTGTTTTTT.

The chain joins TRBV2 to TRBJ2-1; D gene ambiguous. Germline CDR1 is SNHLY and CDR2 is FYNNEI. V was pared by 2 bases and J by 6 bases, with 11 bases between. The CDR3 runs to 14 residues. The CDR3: CASSEPRTGNEQFF. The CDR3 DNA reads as TGTGCCAGCAGTGAACCCCGTACTGGCAATGAGCAGTTCTTC.

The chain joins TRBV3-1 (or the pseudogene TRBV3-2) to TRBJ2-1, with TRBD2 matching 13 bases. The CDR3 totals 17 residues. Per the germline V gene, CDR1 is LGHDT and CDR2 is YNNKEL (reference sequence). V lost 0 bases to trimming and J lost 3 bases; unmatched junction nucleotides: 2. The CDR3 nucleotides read TGTGCCAGCAGCCAAGATAGGACTAGCGGGAGCTACAATGAGCAGTTCTTC. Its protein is CASSQDRTSGSYNEQFF.

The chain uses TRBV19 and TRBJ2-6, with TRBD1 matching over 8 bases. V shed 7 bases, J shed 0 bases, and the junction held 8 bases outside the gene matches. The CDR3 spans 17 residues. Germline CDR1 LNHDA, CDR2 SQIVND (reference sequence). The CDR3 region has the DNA TGTGCCAGTACCAGGGTAACAGGGGGCTCTGGGGCCAACGTCCTGACTTTC. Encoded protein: CASTRVTGGSGANVLTF.

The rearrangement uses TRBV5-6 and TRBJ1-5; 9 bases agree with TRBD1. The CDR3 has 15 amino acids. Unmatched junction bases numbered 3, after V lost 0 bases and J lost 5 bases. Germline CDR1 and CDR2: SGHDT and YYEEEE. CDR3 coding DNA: TGTGCCAGCAGCTTGGGTACAGGGGGCTATCAGCCCCAGCATTTT. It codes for CASSLGTGGYQPQHF.